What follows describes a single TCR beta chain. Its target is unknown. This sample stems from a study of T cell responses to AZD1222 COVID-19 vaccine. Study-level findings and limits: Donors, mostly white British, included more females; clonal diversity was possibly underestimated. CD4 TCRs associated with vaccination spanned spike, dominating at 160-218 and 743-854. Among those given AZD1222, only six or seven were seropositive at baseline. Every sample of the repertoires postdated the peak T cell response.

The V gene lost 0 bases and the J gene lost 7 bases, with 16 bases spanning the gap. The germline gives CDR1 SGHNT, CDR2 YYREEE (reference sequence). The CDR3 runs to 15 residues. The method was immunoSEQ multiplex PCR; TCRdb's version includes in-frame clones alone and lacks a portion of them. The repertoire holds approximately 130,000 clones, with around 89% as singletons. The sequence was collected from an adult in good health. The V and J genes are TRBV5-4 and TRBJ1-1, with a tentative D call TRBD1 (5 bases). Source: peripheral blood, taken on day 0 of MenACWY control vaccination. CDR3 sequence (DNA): TGTGCCAGCAGCTTGGAATTACGGGGGGAGGGTGAAGCTTTCTTT. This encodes CASSLELRGEGEAFF.